These 21 T cell receptor beta chains were all obtained from the same sample, sequenced in a study of cytomegalovirus exposure and HLA in healthy donors. 13 Jbeta primers and 60 Vbeta primers were used for the PCR. TCRdb's table, derived via immunoSEQ multiplex PCR, lists solely in-frame clones and lacks some. The data contain fewer than 200,000 clones, roughly 80% of them singletons. The sequenced sample consisted of PBMCs. All receptors derive from a woman in her forties or fifties in good health and CMV-seronegative.

This clone was counted a few times. The genes are TRBV29-1 and TRBJ1-2, with TRBD1 matching over 7 bases. Germline CDR1 reads SQVTM; CDR2 reads ANQGSEA. The CDR3 covers 17 residues. V lost 5 bases and J lost 3; bases outside the gene matches: 18. The CDR3 region has the DNA TGCAGCGTTCCAACTATGACAGGGCTTGAGTGGGACTATGGCTACACCTTC. This translates into CSVPTMTGLEWDYGYTF.

This sequence joins TRBV6-6 and TRBJ2-7; TRBD1 matches at 7 bases. The V segment lost 10 bases and the J segment 4 bases; nucleotides outside the gene matches: 7. Per the germline V gene, CDR1 is MNHNY and CDR2 is SVGAGI (reference sequence). The CDR3 sequence is 12 residues long. CDR3 residues: CATRTGQYEQYF. As DNA, the CDR3 is TGTGCCACCCGGACAGGACAATACGAGCAGTACTTC.

V is TRBV18 and J is TRBJ2-7; 9 bases agree with TRBD1. This CDR3 is 15 amino acids long. CDR1 and CDR2 from the germline V gene are KGHSH and LQKENI. With 3 bases clipped from V and 6 bases from J, the junction kept 9 bases outside the gene matches. The CDR3 here is CASSPAGTGFSEQYF. The CDR3 coding sequence is TGTGCCAGCTCACCCGCCGGGACAGGGTTTTCCGAGCAGTACTTC.

The chain combines TRBV5-1 with TRBJ2-2, with D perhaps matching TRBD1 (6 bases). V was pared by 4 bases and J by 3 bases, with 16 bases between. This CDR3 spans 16 amino acids. Germline loops: CDR1 SGHRS, CDR2 YFSETQ. DNA of the CDR3: TGCGCCAGCAGCAAACCAGGGGTAGATCACACCGGGGAGCTGTTTTTT. It specifies CASSKPGVDHTGELFF.

In nucleotides, the CDR3 is TGTGCCAGCAGTTACTCAGGGGCGTTCCTTAATGAAAAACTGTTTTTT. This sequence encodes CASSYSGAFLNEKLFF. The chain is built from TRBV6-5 and TRBJ1-4; a possible D gene is TRBD1 (5 bases). This CDR3 contains 16 residues. Germline assignment: CDR1 MNHEY and CDR2 SVGAGI. V lost 0 bases and J lost 4, with 12 bases in between.

This clone was observed a single time. The V gene is TRBV5-8, the J gene TRBJ2-1; 7 positions agree with TRBD2. CDR3 length: 15 amino acids. CDR1 is SGHTS and CDR2 is YDEGEE in the germline V gene. Trimming at V came to 0 bases and at J to 8 bases, leaving 8 bases not matched to a gene. The DNA of the CDR3 is TGTGCCAGCAGCTTGGAGACTAGCATTCACTATGAGCAGTTCTTC. This translates into CASSLETSIHYEQFF.

This chain links TRBV30 with TRBJ2-2; tentative D call: TRBD2 (6 bases). The V and J ends lost 2 bases and 6 bases respectively, with 13 bases between them. Germline CDR1 reads GTSNPN; CDR2 reads SVGIG (reference sequence). CDR3 length: 14 amino acids. CDR3 region: CAWSKTGASGELFF. The CDR3, as DNA: TGTGCCTGGAGTAAAACGGGAGCCTCCGGGGAGCTGTTTTTT.

V and J are TRBV7-9 and TRBJ1-4, with D possibly being TRBD1 (5 bases). Trimming stripped 0 bases from V and 8 bases from J, with 10 bases between. The CDR3 is 14 residues long. CDR1 is SEHNR, CDR2 FQNEAQ, per germline (reference sequence). The CDR3 protein is CASSLAGGSEKLFF. The CDR3 DNA sequence: TGTGCCAGCAGCTTAGCGGGGGGGAGCGAAAAACTGTTTTTT. The variable domain in full, completed from reference TRBV7-9 and TRBJ1-4, reads DTGVSQNPRHKITKRGQNVTFRCDPISEHNRLYWYRQTLGQGPEFLTYFQNEAQLEKSRLLSDRFSAERPKGSFSTLEIQRTEQGDSAMYLCASSLAGGSEKLFFGSGTQLSVL.

The rearrangement uses TRBV14 and TRBJ2-3, with D tentatively TRBD2 (6 bases). The CDR3 covers 16 residues. V was pared by 1 base and J by 5 bases, with 16 bases between. The V gene's germline CDR1 is SGHDN and CDR2 FVKESK. As DNA, the CDR3 is TGTGCCAGCAGCCAAGCAGCGGGCCCCAGGAAAGATACGCAGTATTTT. The encoded protein is CASSQAAGPRKDTQYF.

The J gene is TRBJ2-7, the V gene TRBV9, with 8 bases matching TRBD1. CDR3 length equals 14 residues. V dropped 1 base and J dropped 3; count of bases not matched to a gene: 3. Germline CDR1 and CDR2: SGDLS and YYNGEE. In DNA form, the CDR3 reads TGTGCCAGCAGCGTATCAGACAGGGGCTACGAGCAGTACTTC. This codes for CASSVSDRGYEQYF.

The genes are TRBV6-6 and TRBJ2-7; 10 bases agree with TRBD1. The CDR3 is 15 amino acids. The J segment lost 5 bases and the V segment lost 6 bases, leaving 10 bases of the junction unmatched. Germline values: CDR1 MNHNY, CDR2 SVGAGI (reference sequence). The CDR3 here is CASSRRQGARDEQYF. The DNA for the CDR3 is TGTGCCAGCAGCCGGAGACAGGGGGCAAGGGACGAGCAGTACTTC.

The gene calls are TRBV19 and TRBJ1-2; a weak D match, TRBD1 (5 bases). The CDR3 has 15 amino acids. CDR1 and CDR2 (germline): LNHDA, SQIVND (reference sequence). The germline V and J ends were trimmed by 5 bases and 0 bases, with 13 bases remaining between them. The CDR3 here is CASSGAGPANYGYTF. In DNA form, the CDR3 reads TGTGCCAGTAGTGGGGCAGGGCCAGCTAACTATGGCTACACCTTC.

V gene TRBV11-2 combines with J gene TRBJ2-1, with D possibly being TRBD1 (6 bases). Germline-derived CDR1 and CDR2 are SGHAT and FQNNGV. The CDR3 extends over 16 amino acids. V was shortened by 6 bases and J by 4 bases, with 19 bases between the two germline ends. The CDR3 spells CASRPLTGRGYNEQFF. As DNA, the CDR3 is TGTGCCAGCAGACCCCTAACAGGGAGAGGTTACAATGAGCAGTTCTTC.

The rearrangement joins TRBV5-4 to TRBJ2-3, with TRBD2 matching over 10 bases. The CDR3 spans 15 residues. V was pared by 4 bases and J by 4 bases, with 6 bases of the junction left unmatched. CDR1 SGHNT and CDR2 YYREEE come from the germline V gene (reference sequence). CDR3 amino acids: CASSPGLAYADTQYF. CDR3 in DNA: TGTGCCAGCAGCCCGGGACTAGCGTACGCAGATACGCAGTATTTT.

In nucleotides, the CDR3 is TGTGCCACAAGGAGGGGGGGGATAGCGAACACCGGGGAGCTGTTTTTT. This encodes CATRRGGIANTGELFF. The rearrangement uses TRBV27 and TRBJ2-2; TRBD2 is a possible D gene (7 bases). This CDR3 region has 16 residues. The germline V and J ends were trimmed by 10 bases and 0 bases, with 18 bases remaining between them. The germline gives CDR1 MNHEY, CDR2 SMNVEV (reference sequence).

J is TRBJ2-7 and V is TRBV28; 9 nucleotides line up with TRBD1. The V gene end was trimmed by 6 bases and the J gene end by 5 bases; junction bases not matched to a gene: 20. The CDR3 is 18 residues long. Germline CDR1 MDHEN, CDR2 SYDVKM. DNA of the CDR3: TGTGCCAGCAGCCGAACAGGGGGCGCAACCTTTATTGGCCACGAGCAGTACTTC. This codes for CASSRTGGATFIGHEQYF.

V usage is TRBV6-5 and J usage is TRBJ2-1; D is perhaps TRBD2 (5 bases). Trimming took 3 bases from V and 6 from J, leaving 18 bases between them. Germline lookup yields CDR1 MNHEY and CDR2 SVGAGI. The CDR3 has 16 residues. CDR3: CASSYEAARATNEQFF. For the CDR3, the DNA is TGTGCCAGCAGTTATGAAGCGGCCCGCGCAACCAATGAGCAGTTCTTC.

The chain is built from TRBV4-1 and TRBJ2-5, with a tentative D call TRBD2 (6 bases). Per the germline V gene, CDR1 is MGHRA and CDR2 is YSYEKL. V lost 3 bases, J lost 2 bases, and 13 bases lay in between. The CDR3 has 15 residues. Here the CDR3 reads CASSQVSGGQETQYF. The CDR3 coding sequence is TGCGCCAGCAGCCAGGTTAGCGGAGGTCAAGAGACCCAGTACTTC.

V and J are TRBV29-1 and TRBJ2-3, with TRBD2 matching over 13 bases. The CDR3 loop spans 15 amino acids. The germline V gene encodes CDR1 SQVTM and CDR2 ANQGSEA. After removal of 6 bases from V and 1 base from J, the junction contained 4 bases not matched to a gene. CDR3 sequence reads: CSVAGLAGRTDTQYF. DNA for the CDR3: TGCAGCGTCGCGGGACTAGCGGGGCGCACAGATACGCAGTATTTT.

V is TRBV5-8 and J is TRBJ1-5, with D perhaps matching TRBD1 (5 bases). Germline V gene data show CDR1 as SGHTS and CDR2 as YDEGEE. CDR3 size: 14 residues. V lost 2 bases to trimming and J lost 4 bases, with 10 bases between them. CDR3 in amino acids: CASSFRGRNQPQHF. The CDR3 region has the DNA TGTGCCAGCAGCTTCCGGGGGAGGAATCAGCCCCAGCATTTT.

The chain links TRBV19 to TRBJ2-7; possible D gene TRBD1, 5 bases. With 5 bases removed from V and 3 bases from J, the gap between germline ends came to 11 bases. This CDR3 is 13 amino acids long. The germline gives CDR1 LNHDA, CDR2 SQIVND (reference sequence). CDR3 DNA sequence: TGTGCCAGTAGTCTCGGACATATCTACGAGCAGTACTTC. This gives the protein CASSLGHIYEQYF.